A selection of T cell receptor beta chains follows, all from one sample in a study of cytomegalovirus exposure and HLA in healthy donors. Assay used: immunoSEQ multiplex PCR; TCRdb lists only in-frame clones, some missing. The table has about 140,000 clones, around 79% seen once; the top ten hold 8.8%. Sequenced material: PBMCs. These receptors came from a woman between 50 and 59 years old in good health and CMV-seropositive. Both conserved end residues are part of each CDR3. Fields, in order: CDR3 protein, CDR3 DNA, V gene, clone size, J gene, D gene. The D gene is left open where the match is weak. A row's size may be missing; if present it is once, few, many or a size class.

cdr3_aa: CASSVSQGNSPLHF
cdr3_nt: TGTGCCAGCAGTGTATCACAGGGGAATTCACCCCTCCACTTT
v_call: TRBV6-4
clone_size: -
j_call: TRBJ1-6
d_call: TRBD1

cdr3_aa: CASSLVRTGAPSYEQYF
cdr3_nt: TGTGCCAGCAGCTTAGTACGGACAGGGGCACCCTCCTACGAGCAGTACTTC
v_call: TRBV7-8
clone_size: -
j_call: TRBJ2-7
d_call: TRBD1

cdr3_aa: CASSLPPGTDGYTF
cdr3_nt: TGTGCCAGCAGTTTGCCCCCCGGGACAGATGGCTACACCTTC
v_call: TRBV28
clone_size: -
j_call: TRBJ1-2
d_call: TRBD1

cdr3_aa: CASSLVRGTGELFF
cdr3_nt: TGTGCCAGCAGCTTAGTTAGGGGTACCGGGGAGCTGTTTTTT
v_call: TRBV7-6
clone_size: -
j_call: TRBJ2-2
d_call: -

cdr3_aa: CASSEATDRDNQPQHF
cdr3_nt: TGTGCCAGCAGTGAAGCTACCGACAGAGACAATCAGCCCCAGCATTTT
v_call: TRBV2
clone_size: -
j_call: TRBJ1-5
d_call: -

cdr3_aa: CASSLVSGTLQTQYF
cdr3_nt: TGTGCCAGCAGCTTAGTTTCAGGGACACTTCAGACCCAGTACTTC
v_call: TRBV7-9
clone_size: once
j_call: TRBJ2-5
d_call: -

cdr3_aa: CASSSGLVGTDTQYF
cdr3_nt: TGTGCCAGCAGCTCCGGACTAGTAGGCACAGATACGCAGTATTTT
v_call: TRBV7-3
clone_size: few
j_call: TRBJ2-3
d_call: TRBD2

cdr3_aa: CASSRDTGNTIYF
cdr3_nt: TGTGCCAGCAGCCGCGACACTGGAAACACCATATATTTT
v_call: TRBV6-5
clone_size: -
j_call: TRBJ1-3
d_call: -

cdr3_aa: CASSLAGETQYF
cdr3_nt: TGTGCCAGCAGCTTGGCCGGGGAGACCCAGTACTTC
v_call: TRBV5-4
clone_size: -
j_call: TRBJ2-5
d_call: -

cdr3_aa: CASSVATGGAEKLFF
cdr3_nt: TGTGCCAGCAGCGTAGCAACAGGGGGCGCTGAAAAACTGTTTTTT
v_call: TRBV9
clone_size: -
j_call: TRBJ1-4
d_call: TRBD1

cdr3_aa: CSVYWPGGRKRGYTF
cdr3_nt: TGCAGCGTCTACTGGCCGGGGGGTCGTAAGCGTGGCTACACCTTC
v_call: TRBV29-1
clone_size: -
j_call: TRBJ1-2
d_call: -

cdr3_aa: CASRSETSGDSYEQYF
cdr3_nt: TGTGCCAGCAGATCGGAGACTAGCGGCGACTCCTACGAGCAGTACTTC
v_call: TRBV5-4
clone_size: -
j_call: TRBJ2-7
d_call: TRBD2

cdr3_aa: CASNHRGMTYEQYF
cdr3_nt: TGTGCCAGCAATCACAGGGGAATGACCTACGAGCAGTACTTC
v_call: TRBV6-5
clone_size: -
j_call: TRBJ2-7
d_call: TRBD1

cdr3_aa: CASSLNSGEGGYTF
cdr3_nt: TGTGCCAGCAGTTTAAATTCGGGAGAGGGAGGCTACACCTTC
v_call: TRBV28
clone_size: -
j_call: TRBJ1-2
d_call: -

cdr3_aa: CASGGQGESNQPQHF
cdr3_nt: TGTGCCAGCGGGGGACAGGGCGAAAGCAATCAGCCCCAGCATTTT
v_call: TRBV25-1
clone_size: -
j_call: TRBJ1-5
d_call: TRBD1

cdr3_aa: CASSVVARGGEQYF
cdr3_nt: TGTGCCAGCAGCGTAGTTGCGAGGGGAGGCGAGCAGTACTTC
v_call: TRBV9
clone_size: -
j_call: TRBJ2-7
d_call: -

cdr3_aa: CSVLPGQGSYEQYF
cdr3_nt: TGCAGCGTCTTGCCGGGACAGGGGTCCTACGAGCAGTACTTC
v_call: TRBV29-1
clone_size: -
j_call: TRBJ2-7
d_call: TRBD1

cdr3_aa: CASSITWASDEQYF
cdr3_nt: TGTGCCAGCAGCATAACCTGGGCTAGCGACGAGCAGTACTTC
v_call: TRBV7-3
clone_size: -
j_call: TRBJ2-7
d_call: -

cdr3_aa: CASRRGGYSTDTQYF
cdr3_nt: TGTGCCAGCCGTCGGGGGGGGTATAGCACAGATACGCAGTATTTT
v_call: TRBV6-5
clone_size: once
j_call: TRBJ2-3
d_call: TRBD2

cdr3_aa: CASSSGGGGGANVLTF
cdr3_nt: TGTGCCAGCAGCTCTGGAGGGGGCGGTGGGGCCAACGTCCTGACTTTC
v_call: TRBV7-9
clone_size: -
j_call: TRBJ2-6
d_call: -

cdr3_aa: CASSREAGGNEQFF
cdr3_nt: TGTGCCAGCAGTAGAGAAGCGGGGGGCAATGAGCAGTTCTTC
v_call: TRBV2
clone_size: -
j_call: TRBJ2-1
d_call: TRBD2

cdr3_aa: CSVEDQTSGGNEQYF
cdr3_nt: TGCAGCGTTGAAGATCAGACTAGCGGGGGGAACGAGCAGTACTTC
v_call: TRBV29-1
clone_size: -
j_call: TRBJ2-7
d_call: TRBD2

cdr3_aa: CASSYNRLVTDTQYF
cdr3_nt: TGCGCCAGCAGCTACAACAGACTAGTCACAGATACGCAGTATTTT
v_call: TRBV4-1
clone_size: -
j_call: TRBJ2-3
d_call: -

cdr3_aa: CASSRGTDLWNEQFF
cdr3_nt: TGTGCCAGCAGCCGCGGGACAGACCTCTGGAATGAGCAGTTCTTC
v_call: TRBV11-3
clone_size: once
j_call: TRBJ2-1
d_call: -

cdr3_aa: CASSLRGTGGADTIYF
cdr3_nt: TGCGCCAGCAGCTTGAGGGGTACAGGGGGCGCGGACACCATATATTTT
v_call: TRBV5-1
clone_size: -
j_call: TRBJ1-3
d_call: TRBD1

cdr3_aa: CASFRQGGDEQFF
cdr3_nt: TGTGCCAGCTTCCGACAGGGCGGGGATGAGCAGTTCTTC
v_call: TRBV6-1
clone_size: few
j_call: TRBJ2-1
d_call: -

cdr3_aa: CASREGSTGELFF
cdr3_nt: TGCGCCAGCAGGGAGGGGAGCACCGGGGAGCTGTTTTTT
v_call: TRBV5-1
clone_size: -
j_call: TRBJ2-2
d_call: -

cdr3_aa: CASGYQGRGTEAFF
cdr3_nt: TGTGCCAGCGGATATCAGGGAAGGGGCACTGAAGCTTTCTTT
v_call: TRBV28
clone_size: -
j_call: TRBJ1-1
d_call: -

cdr3_aa: CASSRQGAREQYF
cdr3_nt: TGTGCCAGCAGTAGACAGGGGGCGCGTGAGCAGTACTTC
v_call: TRBV6-6
clone_size: -
j_call: TRBJ2-7
d_call: TRBD1

cdr3_aa: CASRDGGGQETQYF
cdr3_nt: TGCGCCAGCAGGGATGGGGGGGGACAAGAGACCCAGTACTTC
v_call: TRBV5-1
clone_size: -
j_call: TRBJ2-5
d_call: TRBD2

cdr3_aa: CASSSPAGGRSYNEQFF
cdr3_nt: TGTGCCAGCAGCTCTCCAGCAGGGGGGCGGTCCTACAATGAGCAGTTCTTC
v_call: TRBV7-8
clone_size: -
j_call: TRBJ2-1
d_call: -

cdr3_aa: CASSIRTSGGRTDTQYF
cdr3_nt: TGTGCCAGCAGTATAAGGACTAGCGGGGGGCGTACAGATACGCAGTATTTT
v_call: TRBV2
clone_size: -
j_call: TRBJ2-3
d_call: TRBD2

cdr3_aa: CASSKVKAIGQGEPYEQYF
cdr3_nt: TGTGCCAGCAGCAAAGTGAAGGCAATTGGACAGGGAGAACCCTACGAGCAGTACTTC
v_call: TRBV21-1
clone_size: -
j_call: TRBJ2-7
d_call: -

cdr3_aa: CASSLGGASGYTF
cdr3_nt: TGTGCCAGCAGCCTCGGAGGGGCGAGTGGCTACACCTTC
v_call: TRBV28
clone_size: few
j_call: TRBJ1-2
d_call: -

cdr3_aa: CASRAGGGNTIYF
cdr3_nt: TGTGCCAGCAGGGCGGGGGGCGGAAACACCATATATTTT
v_call: TRBV27
clone_size: -
j_call: TRBJ1-3
d_call: -

cdr3_aa: CASSLDRGLSYGYTF
cdr3_nt: TGTGCCAGCAGCCTGGACAGGGGGCTCTCCTATGGCTACACCTTC
v_call: TRBV6-4
clone_size: -
j_call: TRBJ1-2
d_call: TRBD1

cdr3_aa: CASSFDREPYNEQFF
cdr3_nt: TGTGCTAGCAGCTTCGACAGGGAGCCCTACAATGAGCAGTTCTTC
v_call: TRBV7-7
clone_size: -
j_call: TRBJ2-1
d_call: TRBD1

cdr3_aa: CASSGRGGRVTDTQYF
cdr3_nt: TGTGCCAGCAGCGGGCGCGGGGGTCGGGTCACAGATACGCAGTATTTT
v_call: TRBV7-9
clone_size: -
j_call: TRBJ2-3
d_call: TRBD2

cdr3_aa: CASGGGTDTQYF
cdr3_nt: TGTGCCAGCGGGGGCGGCACAGATACGCAGTATTTT
v_call: TRBV13
clone_size: once
j_call: TRBJ2-3
d_call: -

cdr3_aa: CASTPWTSGSTDTQYF
cdr3_nt: TGTGCCAGCACCCCTTGGACTAGCGGAAGCACAGATACGCAGTATTTT
v_call: TRBV25-1
clone_size: -
j_call: TRBJ2-3
d_call: TRBD2

cdr3_aa: CASSLKPANEKLFF
cdr3_nt: TGCGCCAGCAGCTTGAAACCGGCTAATGAAAAACTGTTTTTT
v_call: TRBV5-1
clone_size: -
j_call: TRBJ1-4
d_call: -

cdr3_aa: CASSGQVSYEQYF
cdr3_nt: TGTGCCAGCTCAGGACAGGTTTCCTACGAGCAGTACTTC
v_call: TRBV6-1
clone_size: -
j_call: TRBJ2-7
d_call: TRBD1

cdr3_aa: CASSLARAGELFF
cdr3_nt: TGTGCCAGCAGCTTGGCCAGGGCCGGGGAGCTGTTTTTT
v_call: TRBV5-6
clone_size: -
j_call: TRBJ2-2
d_call: -

cdr3_aa: CASSYLQDYGYTF
cdr3_nt: TGTGCCAGCAGTTACCTGCAGGACTATGGCTACACCTTC
v_call: TRBV6-6
clone_size: -
j_call: TRBJ1-2
d_call: -

cdr3_aa: CASSLIGAHQETQYF
cdr3_nt: TGCGCCAGCAGCCTAATAGGGGCCCACCAAGAGACCCAGTACTTC
v_call: TRBV4-1
clone_size: -
j_call: TRBJ2-5
d_call: -

cdr3_aa: CASSQVGDSHLGYTF
cdr3_nt: TGTGCCAGCAGCCAAGTCGGGGACAGTCATCTTGGCTACACCTTC
v_call: TRBV14
clone_size: once
j_call: TRBJ1-2
d_call: TRBD1

cdr3_aa: CASSQDGHPLSSGANVLTF
cdr3_nt: TGTGCCAGCAGCCAAGATGGTCATCCCCTAAGCTCTGGGGCCAACGTCCTGACTTTC
v_call: TRBV14
clone_size: -
j_call: TRBJ2-6
d_call: -

cdr3_aa: CASSLPRQGSPNIQYF
cdr3_nt: TGTGCCAGCAGCCTACCTAGACAGGGTAGTCCAAACATTCAGTACTTC
v_call: TRBV7-9
clone_size: few
j_call: TRBJ2-4
d_call: TRBD1

cdr3_aa: CASSSTSGGARTGELFF
cdr3_nt: TGTGCCAGCAGTTCGACTAGCGGGGGGGCGAGGACCGGGGAGCTGTTTTTT
v_call: TRBV7-3
clone_size: -
j_call: TRBJ2-2
d_call: TRBD2

cdr3_aa: CASSFGQGREKLFF
cdr3_nt: TGTGCCAGCAGTTTTGGACAGGGTAGAGAAAAACTGTTTTTT
v_call: TRBV27
clone_size: -
j_call: TRBJ1-4
d_call: TRBD1

cdr3_aa: CAWTQSPQGSTPLHF
cdr3_nt: TGTGCCTGGACCCAAAGCCCACAGGGTTCTACACCCCTCCACTTT
v_call: TRBV30
clone_size: few
j_call: TRBJ1-6
d_call: -

cdr3_aa: CASSLAAGGFYEQYF
cdr3_nt: TGTGCCAGCAGCTTAGCGGCGGGGGGGTTCTACGAGCAGTACTTC
v_call: TRBV7-2
clone_size: -
j_call: TRBJ2-7
d_call: TRBD2

cdr3_aa: CASSRGGSTYNEQFF
cdr3_nt: TGTGCCAGCAGCCGGGGGGGGAGTACCTACAATGAGCAGTTCTTC
v_call: TRBV5-6
clone_size: -
j_call: TRBJ2-1
d_call: TRBD2

cdr3_aa: CASSLNRGFMTGNTIYF
cdr3_nt: TGTGCCAGCAGCTTAAACCGAGGGTTCATGACCGGAAACACCATATATTTT
v_call: TRBV7-2
clone_size: few
j_call: TRBJ1-3
d_call: -